A selection of T cell receptor beta chains follows, all from one sample in a study of T-cell memory formation after mild COVID-19. TCRdb analysed the 5' RACE reads with MiXCR anew, one entry per CDR3 protein. The sample has 15,000 or so distinct CDR3 sequences; more than 20% are singletons. The sequenced sample consisted of PBMCs or a T cell subset sorted from them (not recorded which). These receptors all stem from a man aged 18 to 29 who had mild COVID-19 (a few samples of this study predate the infection). Cell type and time point are not known. Both conserved end residues are part of each CDR3.

TRBV7-2	TRBJ2-5	CASSLETAQETQYF
TRBV20-1	TRBJ2-1	CSARGLEAPDNEQFF
TRBV19	TRBJ2-2	CASSRGLFPANTGELFF
TRBV19	TRBJ2-7	CASSTGGSEQYF
TRBV7-8	TRBJ1-2	CASSHRSDRWNGYTF
TRBV7-9	TRBJ2-1	CASSPRLHEQFF
TRBV5-1	TRBJ2-1	CASSLGPRRGYEFF
TRBV20-1	TRBJ1-2	CSAREGVYQYGYTF
TRBV14	TRBJ2-7	CASSHGQGGAQYF
TRBV20-1	TRBJ2-5	CSASTGLVWETQYF
TRBV5-1	TRBJ2-7	CASSLGGTSGLGEQYF
TRBV4-3	TRBJ2-3	CASSQWIAGTSSTDTQYF
TRBV3-1	TRBJ2-5	CASSQSNWETQYF
TRBV7-9	TRBJ2-2	CASSLTSGGNTGELFF
TRBV7-2	TRBJ2-1	CASSEGLAINEQFF
TRBV7-2	TRBJ2-5	CASTPLGVRGMYQETQYF
TRBV5-4	TRBJ1-1	CASSPPSGDYNTEAFF
TRBV9	TRBJ2-5	CASSVGGGDRWGYQETQYF
TRBV12-3/TRBV12-4	TRBJ2-1	CASRGSGGDDEQFF
TRBV6-5	TRBJ1-2	CASSYGGGRDYGYTF
TRBV12-5	TRBJ1-2	CASGLFAGDNYGYTF
TRBV4-1	TRBJ2-2	CASSPQPQGMSTGELFF
TRBV28	TRBJ1-2	CASSLSDSYGYTF
TRBV29-1	TRBJ2-7	CSVSGTGMDEQYF
TRBV5-1	TRBJ1-2	CASSLGPPGQGGYTF
TRBV7-6	TRBJ2-5	CASSFWARGHLAIQETQYF
TRBV29-1	TRBJ2-3	CSVPLTSTDTQYF
TRBV29-1	TRBJ2-5	CSVVLGLKETQYF
TRBV11-2	TRBJ2-1	CASSLSPAGNEQFF
TRBV5-4	TRBJ2-5	CASSQGLAGEQETQYF
TRBV10-3	TRBJ2-3	CAISEVGTGASTDTQYF
TRBV21-1	TRBJ2-7	CASSTNPEQYF
TRBV30	TRBJ1-2	CAWSRGGYGYTF
TRBV13	TRBJ1-2	CASSRRSGWDGYTF
TRBV7-3	TRBJ2-5	CASSNGGAGQTQYF
TRBV7-2	TRBJ1-1	CASSHDRLNTEAFF
TRBV11-2	TRBJ2-1	CASSPTLTGKADEQFF